Listed here are 4 T cell receptor beta chains from one sample, sequenced in a study of cytomegalovirus exposure and HLA in healthy donors (dated by TCRdb to about 2017). The protocol used for the library was the immunoSEQ multiplex PCR assay. The source is immuneACCESS, and TCRdb retained only in-frame sequences with V and J called. Part of the clones is not carried over; for the studies checked, unresolved V genes explain less than half of this, and the remainder is unexplained. The sample table records some 140,000 clones; approximately 84% of these occur just once. Approximately 1.5% of the sample lies in the top ten. The sequencing sample was made of PBMCs. The receptors were gathered from a woman aged 25 to 39 in good health and CMV-seronegative.

This clone occurred a few times. This sequence joins TRBV11-3 and TRBJ2-5, with D maybe TRBD1 (6 bases). The CDR3 extends over 14 amino acids. Trimming removed 5 bases at V and 3 bases at J, with 13 bases between. The germline V gene has CDR1 SGHNT and CDR2 YENEEA. DNA for the CDR3: TGTGCCAGCAGCCCTTCCTACAGGGAAGAGACCCAGTACTTC. Its protein product is CASSPSYREETQYF.

The V call is TRBV5-8, the J call TRBJ2-3; 7 bases map to TRBD1. CDR3 length: 15 residues. The germline V gene has CDR1 SGHTS and CDR2 YDEGEE. V gave up 3 bases and J gave up 0 bases; unmatched junction bases: 4. CDR3 sequence: CASSSQGVSTDTQYF. In DNA, the CDR3 is TGTGCCAGCAGCTCGCAGGGGGTCAGCACAGATACGCAGTATTTT.

The CDR3 nucleotides are TGTGCCAGCAGCACCTACAAAGATACCGGGACAGGGCTCGAGCAGTACTTC. Protein sequence: CASSTYKDTGTGLEQYF. This chain joins TRBV5-4 and TRBJ2-7; TRBD1 agrees at 9 bases. V trimming: 4 bases; J trimming: 6 bases; junction bases outside the gene matches: 17. CDR3 length equals 17 residues. Germline CDR1 is SGHNT and CDR2 is YYREEE (reference sequence).

The chain joins TRBV27 to TRBJ1-2, with 8 bases aligning to TRBD1. CDR3 length: 18 residues. The junction had 17 bases not matched to a gene; V was cut back by 5 bases and J by 3 bases. Germline assignment: CDR1 MNHEY and CDR2 SMNVEV (reference sequence). The CDR3 protein is CASSQKAPLRTGYYGYTF. CDR3 DNA: TGTGCCAGCAGTCAGAAAGCCCCTCTTAGGACAGGGTACTATGGCTACACCTTC.